This entry lists 29 T cell receptor beta chains sequenced from one sample in a study of chemoradiotherapy in HPV16-positive cancers. Only in-frame clones appear in the TCRdb table, and some are missing; sequencing was by immunoSEQ multiplex PCR. The sample holds about 12,000 clones, around 85% seen once. The sequences come from blood, collected from a patient who underwent chemoradiotherapy. The source is a human donor with HPV-associated anogenital cancer.

The chain couples TRBV5-6 to TRBJ2-3; no reliable D call. V lost 7 bases to trimming and J lost 1 base, with 13 bases between them. Germline V lookup: CDR1 SGHDT, CDR2 YYEEEE. This CDR3 is built from 14 residues. The CDR3 region is CASYRYSRTDTQYF. CDR3 bases: TGTGCCAGCTATCGTTACTCACGCACAGATACGCAGTATTTT. The variable domain in full, with the rest retrieved from reference TRBV5-6 and TRBJ2-3, is DAGVTQSPTHLIKTRGQQVTLRCSPKSGHDTVSWYQQALGQGPQFIFQYYEEEERQRGNFPDRFSGHQFPNYSSELNVNALLLGDSALYLCASYRYSRTDTQYFGPGTRLTVL.

The rearrangement links TRBV7-3 to TRBJ2-3, with no clear D. This CDR3 is 13 amino acids long. The germline V and J ends were trimmed by 5 bases and 4 bases, with 10 bases remaining between them. CDR1 is SGHTA and CDR2 is FQGTGA in the germline V gene. CDR3 loop: CASSPVPADTQYF. CDR3 in DNA: TGTGCCAGCAGCCCCGTTCCCGCAGATACGCAGTATTTT.

This sequence joins TRBV19 and TRBJ2-1, with TRBD2 matching over 8 bases. The CDR3 covers 16 residues. The V segment lost 6 bases and the J segment 2 bases; nucleotides outside the gene matches: 9. Germline CDR1 reads LNHDA; CDR2 reads SQIVND (reference sequence). The CDR3 spells CASRKPGLGPYNEQFF. The CDR3 coding sequence is TGTGCCAGTAGGAAACCGGGACTAGGCCCCTACAATGAGCAGTTCTTC.

This chain joins TRBV2 and TRBJ2-5; 10 positions match TRBD2. The junction had 10 bases not matched to a gene; V was cut back by 2 bases and J by 1 base. Germline V gene sequence: CDR1 SNHLY, CDR2 FYNNEI. The CDR3 sequence is 18 residues long. CDR3 sequence (DNA): TGTGCCAGCAGTGAATTGCCCTCCCGACTAGCGGGCCAAGAGACCCAGTACTTC. Residues: CASSELPSRLAGQETQYF.

CDR3 sequence reads: CASIGGGAINEQFF. The CDR3 DNA is TGTGCCAGCATAGGCGGGGGGGCCATAAATGAGCAGTTCTTC. The chain recombines TRBV6-5 with TRBJ2-1; 9 nucleotides match TRBD2. The CDR3 sequence is 14 residues long. V trimming: 7 bases; J trimming: 7 bases; junction bases outside the gene matches: 8. CDR1 is MNHEY, CDR2 SVGAGI, per germline.

The chain combines TRBV5-4 with TRBJ1-1; D not certain. The CDR3 length is 17 residues. V dropped 7 bases and J dropped 4 bases, with 26 bases sitting between them. The germline gives CDR1 SGHNT, CDR2 YYREEE (reference sequence). CDR3 bases: TGTGCCAGCCATCCCGAGGGCGGAATCCGATCCGGCACTGAAGCTTTCTTT. It translates to CASHPEGGIRSGTEAFF.

The chain is built from TRBV19 and TRBJ2-2; D perhaps matches TRBD1 (6 bases). The CDR3 extends over 16 amino acids. V was pared by 7 bases and J by 5 bases, with 20 bases between. Germline CDR1 and CDR2: LNHDA and SQIVND (reference sequence). CDR3 nucleotide sequence: TGTGCCAGTACCCCAACCCCCCCGACAGGAACCGGGGAGCTGTTTTTT. Amino acids: CASTPTPPTGTGELFF. The full variable domain, rest sourced from reference TRBV19 and TRBJ2-2, is DGGITQSPKYLFRKEGQNVTLSCEQNLNHDAMYWYRQDPGQGLRLIYYSQIVNDFQKGDIAEGYSVSREKKESFPLTVTSAQKNPTAFYLCASTPTPPTGTGELFFGEGSRLTVL.

The chain uses TRBV7-7 and TRBJ2-7; 9 bases fit TRBD1. Germline values: CDR1 SSHAT, CDR2 FNYEAQ (reference sequence). This CDR3 is 14 amino acids long. V was clipped by 4 bases and J by 4 bases; unmatched bases: 5. The CDR3 DNA reads TGTGCCAGCAGCTCGGGACAGGGAGGGTACGAGCAGTACTTC. It encodes CASSSGQGGYEQYF.

This sequence joins TRBV5-1 and TRBJ2-5, with 7 bases fitting TRBD2. Germline V CDR1 and CDR2: SGHRS, YFSETQ. The CDR3 runs to 14 residues. The ends lost 6 bases at V and 0 bases at J; junction bases unmatched: 5. The CDR3 bases are TGCGCCAGCAATATTCGGGGGGACCAAGAGACCCAGTACTTC. As protein: CASNIRGDQETQYF.

The V call is TRBV5-6, the J call TRBJ1-1; no clear D gene. The CDR3 is made up of 13 amino acids. Germline values: CDR1 SGHDT, CDR2 YYEEEE. V was trimmed by 4 bases and J by 1 base, leaving 8 bases between them. CDR3 residues: CASSRGRNTEAFF. In DNA, the CDR3 is TGTGCCAGCAGCCGCGGTCGGAACACTGAAGCTTTCTTT.

The J gene is TRBJ1-1, the V gene TRBV18, with D hard to call. V lost 3 bases and J 5 bases, leaving 16 bases between the germline ends. This CDR3 contains 15 residues. Per germline, CDR1 KGHSH and CDR2 LQKENI. CDR3 nucleotide sequence: TGTGCCAGCTCACCCGGGCCGGGATTGGGGACTGAAGCTTTCTTT. Translation gives CASSPGPGLGTEAFF. Based on the CDR3 plus reference TRBV18 and TRBJ1-1, the full variable domain is NAGVMQNPRHLVRRRGQEARLRCSPMKGHSHVYWYRQLPEEGLKFMVYLQKENIIDESGMPKERFSAEFPKEGPSILRIQQVVRGDSAAYFCASSPGPGLGTEAFFGQGTRLTVV.

This rearrangement joins TRBV7-8 to TRBJ2-1, with 12 bases that match TRBD1. The germline V gene has CDR1 SGHVS and CDR2 FQNEAQ. V dropped 4 bases and J dropped 10; count of bases not matched to a gene: 17. This CDR3 contains 18 residues. Here the CDR3 reads CASSSLGTGGGQTLEQFF. CDR3 bases: TGTGCCAGCAGCTCCCTGGGGACAGGGGGCGGACAGACTCTCGAGCAGTTCTTC.

This chain joins TRBV6-4 and TRBJ2-7; no clear D gene. Germline CDR1 MRHNA, CDR2 SNTAGT. This CDR3 is 13 amino acids long. V was trimmed by 11 bases and J by 0 bases, leaving 14 bases between them. This chain's CDR3 is CAPSTPDSYEQYF. The CDR3 DNA is TGTGCCCCCAGCACTCCGGACTCCTACGAGCAGTACTTC.

The genes are TRBV19 and TRBJ1-5; D gene uncertain. Germline lookup yields CDR1 LNHDA and CDR2 SQIVND (reference sequence). CDR3 size: 13 residues. V was pared by 9 bases and J by 8 bases, with 17 bases between. The CDR3 DNA follows: TGTGCCAGCCGGGAGGTCAAGTTCAAGCCCCAGCATTTT. Its translation: CASREVKFKPQHF. Full variable domain (missing parts from reference TRBV19 and TRBJ1-5): DGGITQSPKYLFRKEGQNVTLSCEQNLNHDAMYWYRQDPGQGLRLIYYSQIVNDFQKGDIAEGYSVSREKKESFPLTVTSAQKNPTAFYLCASREVKFKPQHFGDGTRLSIL.

The chain couples TRBV29-1 to TRBJ2-3; 8 nucleotides line up with TRBD2. This CDR3 is 14 amino acids long. Germline CDR1 SQVTM, CDR2 ANQGSEA. Losses at the gene ends were 4 bases for V and 0 bases for J; bases not matched to a gene: 3. The CDR3, as DNA: TGCAGCGTTGCCGGGGGGGTAAGCACAGATACGCAGTATTTT. It encodes CSVAGGVSTDTQYF.

The chain joins TRBV6-5 to TRBJ2-2; 8 nucleotides match TRBD1. CDR3 length equals 14 residues. With 7 bases clipped from V and 6 bases from J, the junction kept 7 bases outside the gene matches. CDR1 MNHEY and CDR2 SVGAGI come from the germline V gene. Written as DNA, the CDR3 is TGTGCCAGCATGGACAGGGTCAGGGCCGGGGAGCTGTTTTTT. Residues: CASMDRVRAGELFF.

The chain carries TRBV6-1 and TRBJ1-1, with unresolved D. Germline V gene lookup returns CDR1 MNHNS and CDR2 SASEGT. The CDR3 is 11 residues long. V dropped 7 bases and J dropped 8 bases, with 11 bases sitting between them. The chain's CDR3 is CASKDPREAFF. CDR3 in DNA: TGTGCCAGCAAAGACCCAAGAGAAGCTTTCTTT.

V usage is TRBV19 and J usage is TRBJ1-2; 9 positions match TRBD1. CDR1 is LNHDA, CDR2 SQIVND, per germline (reference sequence). CDR3 length equals 14 residues. Trimming at V came to 6 bases and at J to 3 bases, leaving 5 bases not matched to a gene. The CDR3 region has the DNA TGTGCCAGTAGCCGGGACAGGGATTACTATGGCTACACCTTC. Its translation: CASSRDRDYYGYTF. Full variable domain (outside the CDR3, taken from reference TRBV19 and TRBJ1-2): DGGITQSPKYLFRKEGQNVTLSCEQNLNHDAMYWYRQDPGQGLRLIYYSQIVNDFQKGDIAEGYSVSREKKESFPLTVTSAQKNPTAFYLCASSRDRDYYGYTFGSGTRLTVV.

V and J are TRBV7-9 and TRBJ2-5; D is uncertain. Germline CDR1 reads SEHNR; CDR2 reads FQNEAQ (reference sequence). The CDR3 extends over 14 amino acids. Trimming left V 4 bases short and J 0 bases short, with 9 bases between. In DNA form, the CDR3 reads TGTGCCAGCAGCTCGTCGATGTACCAAGAGACCCAGTACTTC. Protein product: CASSSSMYQETQYF.

The J gene is TRBJ2-5, the V gene TRBV15, with D possibly being TRBD1 (6 bases). Germline lookup yields CDR1 LNHNV and CDR2 YYDKDF (reference sequence). The CDR3 extends over 13 amino acids. V lost 0 bases to trimming and J lost 12 bases, with 14 bases between them. CDR3 amino acids: CATSRDTGQGKYF. In nucleotides, the CDR3 is TGTGCCACCAGCAGAGACACCGGGCAGGGGAAGTACTTC.

The chain links TRBV6-5 to TRBJ2-5, with TRBD2 identical over 9 bases. This CDR3 is 15 amino acids long. After removal of 7 bases from V and 5 bases from J, the junction contained 11 bases not matched to a gene. Per germline, CDR1 MNHEY and CDR2 SVGAGI. This chain's CDR3 is CASIRGAGGHETQYF. CDR3 in DNA: TGTGCCAGCATTAGGGGTGCGGGGGGGCACGAGACCCAGTACTTC.

The chain is built from TRBV7-9 and TRBJ1-5; 7 nucleotides line up with TRBD1. CDR1 SEHNR and CDR2 FQNEAQ come from the germline V gene (reference sequence). The CDR3 loop spans 15 amino acids. The junction had 6 bases not matched to a gene; V was cut back by 5 bases and J by 2 bases. CDR3 loop: CASSGQDVGNQPQHF. The CDR3 DNA reads TGTGCCAGCAGCGGACAGGACGTGGGCAATCAGCCCCAGCATTTT.

This clone was seen a single time. The genes are TRBV14 and TRBJ2-3; TRBD1 agrees at 11 bases. This CDR3 is 16 amino acids long. J was trimmed by 6 bases and V by 4 bases; bases with no gene match: 9. Germline CDR1 reads SGHDN; CDR2 reads FVKESK. CDR3 residues: CASSLGQGGSSDTQYF. The CDR3 coding sequence is TGTGCCAGCAGCCTGGGACAGGGGGGGAGCTCCGATACGCAGTATTTT.

The chain couples TRBV5-5 to TRBJ1-2, with D perhaps matching TRBD1 (5 bases). Germline assignment: CDR1 SGHKS and CDR2 YYEKEE (reference sequence). This CDR3 has 13 residues. The V end was cut by 0 bases, the J end by 12 bases, with 15 bases between. Here the CDR3 DNA reads TGTGCCAGCAGCTTGGGGACAAAAAGGCATAACACCTTC. It codes for CASSLGTKRHNTF.

V usage is TRBV7-9 and J usage is TRBJ2-1; TRBD1 agrees at 12 bases. Per the germline V gene, CDR1 is SEHNR and CDR2 is FQNEAQ (reference sequence). V shed 2 bases and J 4 bases; nucleotides not matched to a gene: 9. The CDR3 has 18 residues. In DNA form, the CDR3 reads TGTGCCAGCAGCTTACGCCATCCGGGACAGGGGGCTTACAATGAGCAGTTCTTC. Translated: CASSLRHPGQGAYNEQFF.

This sequence joins TRBV5-1 and TRBJ1-1, with 7 bases that match TRBD1. Per the germline V gene, CDR1 is SGHRS and CDR2 is YFSETQ. J was trimmed by 4 bases and V by 0 bases; bases with no gene match: 9. There are 16 residues in the CDR3. This CDR3 reads CASSLEGAVQGTEAFF. The CDR3 nucleotides are TGCGCCAGCAGCTTGGAGGGGGCGGTTCAAGGCACTGAAGCTTTCTTT.

This clone was counted once. The CDR3 loop reads CASSSLTGTTNEKLFF. As DNA, the CDR3 is TGTGCCAGCAGCTCCCTAACAGGGACCACAAATGAAAAACTGTTTTTT. The genes are TRBV14 and TRBJ1-4; D is possibly TRBD1 (6 bases). Germline V gives CDR1 SGHDN, CDR2 FVKESK. V was trimmed by 5 bases and J by 5 bases, leaving 18 bases between them. This CDR3 region has 16 residues.

The chain is built from TRBV7-2 and TRBJ1-5; 7 nucleotides line up with TRBD1. J gave up 3 bases and V 2 bases, and 10 bases lay outside the gene matches. The CDR3 loop spans 17 amino acids. CDR1 SGHTA and CDR2 FQGNSA come from the germline V gene. In DNA form, the CDR3 reads TGTGCCAGCAGCTTAAACCCGACAGGGTGGGCCAATCAGCCCCAGCATTTT. Residues: CASSLNPTGWANQPQHF.

The genes are TRBV5-1 and TRBJ2-1; 8 positions agree with TRBD2. V shed 4 bases and J 4 bases; nucleotides not matched to a gene: 4. The CDR3 has 14 amino acids. Germline CDR1 is SGHRS and CDR2 is YFSETQ. CDR3 sequence reads: CASSPERGYNEQFF. The CDR3 coding sequence is TGCGCCAGCAGCCCGGAGCGGGGGTACAATGAGCAGTTCTTC.